This T cell receptor beta chain was captured by sequencing in a study of blood T cell repertoires in COVID-19. Profiling relied on immunoSEQ multiplex PCR, and the TCRdb table lists in-frame clones only, not all of them. Of around 290,000 clones in the sample, 75% to 95% were seen once. The cohort comprised adults aged 18 to 89 years residing in about 25 US areas. The V gene lost 2 bases and the J gene lost 4 bases, with 17 bases spanning the gap. CDR3 length: 16 residues. Germline-derived CDR1 and CDR2 are KGHSH and LQKENI. The genes are TRBV18 and TRBJ2-5; TRBD2 is a possible D gene (5 bases). The source material was PBMCs or T cells enriched from blood (not recorded which). The clonotype comes from a woman aged 25 to 45 who had recovered from COVID-19. CDR3: CASSPMLGIGGETQYF. The CDR3 nucleotides read TGTGCCAGCTCACCAATGTTAGGGATTGGAGGAGAGACCCAGTACTTC. The variable domain in full, completed from reference TRBV18 and TRBJ2-5, reads NAGVMQNPRHLVRRRGQEARLRCSPMKGHSHVYWYRQLPEEGLKFMVYLQKENIIDESGMPKERFSAEFPKEGPSILRIQQVVRGDSAAYFCASSPMLGIGGETQYFGPGTRLLVL.